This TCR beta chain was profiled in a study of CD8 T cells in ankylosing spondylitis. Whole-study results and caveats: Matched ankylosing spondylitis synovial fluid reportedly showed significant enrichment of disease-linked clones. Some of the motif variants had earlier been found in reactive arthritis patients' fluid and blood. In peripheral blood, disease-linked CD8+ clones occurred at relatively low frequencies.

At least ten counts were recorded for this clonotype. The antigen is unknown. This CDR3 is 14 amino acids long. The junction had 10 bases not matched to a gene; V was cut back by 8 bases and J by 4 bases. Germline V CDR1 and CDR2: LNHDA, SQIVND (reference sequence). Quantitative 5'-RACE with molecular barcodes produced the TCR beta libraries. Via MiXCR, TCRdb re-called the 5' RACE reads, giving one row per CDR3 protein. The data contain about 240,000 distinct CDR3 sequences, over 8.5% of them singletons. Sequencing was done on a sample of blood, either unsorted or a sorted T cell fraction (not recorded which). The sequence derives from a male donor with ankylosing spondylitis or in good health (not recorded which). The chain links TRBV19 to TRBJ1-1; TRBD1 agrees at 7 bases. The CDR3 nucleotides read TGTGCCAGTTGGACAGGCCGGTTAGGCACTGAAGCTTTCTTT. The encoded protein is CASWTGRLGTEAFF. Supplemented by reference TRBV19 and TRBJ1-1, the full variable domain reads DGGITQSPKYLFRKEGQNVTLSCEQNLNHDAMYWYRQDPGQGLRLIYYSQIVNDFQKGDIAEGYSVSREKKESFPLTVTSAQKNPTAFYLCASWTGRLGTEAFFGQGTRLTVV.